The TCR beta chain described here comes from a study of T-cell reconstitution after alpha-beta-depleted transplantation in children. In regard to this clonotype: One base away lies a much larger clone, so this may be a sequencing read error.

During its preparation, the TCRbeta library received unique molecular identifiers. Each CDR3 protein is one row after TCRdb ran MiXCR on the PCR reads. The sample lists a few hundred thousand distinct CDR3 sequences; approximately 9.8% were seen once. Germline lookup yields CDR1 SGHKS and CDR2 YYEKEE (reference sequence). CDR3 length: 17 amino acids. V was clipped by 2 bases and J by 8 bases, with 25 bases between them. The sequenced sample was PBMCs from the stem cell graft donor, obtained from the stem cell graft. The V call is TRBV5-5, the J call TRBJ1-2; no clear D gene. This TCR was sampled from a human donor who donated a stem cell graft to a child with SCID. As DNA, the CDR3 is TGTGCCAGCAGCTTCCGCCACCCTTTAAGTGGCCCTCAAGGCTACACCTTC. Protein product: CASSFRHPLSGPQGYTF.